The 10 T cell receptor beta chains below all came from one sample that was sequenced in a study of T cells after yellow fever vaccination. In TCRdb, the 5' RACE reads were re-called with MiXCR into one record per CDR3 protein. The sample records about 69,000 distinct CDR3 sequences, 4.5% to 7.5% being singletons. Here the sequenced sample was CD4+ T cells sorted from PBMCs, taken less than 16 days after the first yellow fever vaccination. The receptors stem from a man aged 18 to 29 who received the YFV17D yellow fever vaccine.

At least ten counts were recorded for this clonotype. The CDR3: CASAPRGPQAGYTF. The CDR3 DNA reads TGTGCCAGCGCCCCCAGGGGCCCCCAGGCCGGCTACACCTTC. The chain is built from TRBV6-5 and TRBJ1-2, with TRBD1 as a possible D gene (6 bases). The CDR3 has 14 residues. V lost 8 bases and J 8 bases, leaving 21 bases between the germline ends. Germline V gene lookup returns CDR1 MNHEY and CDR2 SVGAGI.

This clonotype was recorded at least ten times. In nucleotides, the CDR3 is TGTGCCAGCAGCCAAGGTCTAGCGGGGGGTTACAATGAGCAGTTCTTC. Its translation: CASSQGLAGGYNEQFF. The V and J genes are TRBV3-1 and TRBJ2-1, with TRBD2 matching over 11 bases. This CDR3 region has 16 residues. Germline CDR1 LGHDT, CDR2 YNNKEL (reference sequence). Unmatched junction bases numbered 3, after V lost 1 base and J lost 4 bases.

This clonotype came up many times. V and J are TRBV20-1 and TRBJ1-1; possibly TRBD1 for D (5 bases). The V and J ends lost 0 bases and 5 bases respectively, with 13 bases between them. The CDR3 is 14 residues long. Germline V gene sequence: CDR1 DFQATT, CDR2 SNEGSKA (reference sequence). The CDR3 DNA follows: TGCAGTGCTAGAGACCCCGGGACGATGACTGAAGCTTTCTTT. It translates to CSARDPGTMTEAFF.

This clonotype was found many times. V is TRBV7-2 and J is TRBJ2-1, with a possible D match to TRBD2 (6 bases). CDR1 SGHTA and CDR2 FQGNSA come from the germline V gene. The CDR3 contains 15 residues. Between the trimmed V and J ends, which lost 5 bases and 8 bases, there was a span of 19 bases. The CDR3 bases are TGTGCCAGCAGCCCAATTGGGGGACTTAACTATGAGCAGTTCTTC. The encoded protein is CASSPIGGLNYEQFF.

Notes on this clonotype: A much larger clone lies a single base off, so this may be a read error. V gene TRBV20-1 combines with J gene TRBJ1-1; no definite D call. This CDR3 is 12 amino acids long. V was pared by 5 bases and J by 5 bases, with 12 bases between. In germline, CDR1 is DFQATT, CDR2 SNEGSKA (reference sequence). DNA of the CDR3: TGCAGTGCTCCTCGACTAAAGACTGAAGCTTTCTTT. It is translated as CSAPRLKTEAFF.

This clonotype was found many times. The rearrangement links TRBV18 to TRBJ2-7, with TRBD2 as a possible D gene (5 bases). The V end lost 6 bases, the J end lost 7 bases, and 13 bases lay between the germline ends. Germline V CDR1 and CDR2: KGHSH, LQKENI. This CDR3 is built from 12 residues. The CDR3 DNA follows: TGTGCCAGCTCCCCCCAGGAGGAGGAGCAGTACTTC. Protein sequence: CASSPQEEEQYF.

Many counts were recorded for this clonotype. The rearrangement joins TRBV7-2 to TRBJ1-5; D is undetermined. V lost 6 bases to trimming and J lost 6 bases, with 15 bases between them. Germline CDR1 and CDR2: SGHTA and FQGNSA. The CDR3 has 14 amino acids. The CDR3 DNA reads as TGTGCCAGCAGGCTGGCTCCCCGGGGTCAGCCCCAGCATTTT. Its protein is CASRLAPRGQPQHF.

In this sample, this clonotype turned up many times. V and J are TRBV3-1 and TRBJ1-1, with D unresolved. This CDR3 spans 16 amino acids. Trimming removed 4 bases from V and 3 bases from J, with 18 bases in between. In germline, CDR1 is LGHDT, CDR2 YNNKEL (reference sequence). The CDR3 protein is CASSPSGPTGYTEAFF. CDR3 bases: TGTGCCAGCAGCCCGTCCGGGCCAACGGGGTACACTGAAGCTTTCTTT.

This clonotype has a count of ten or more. This chain connects TRBV12-3 or TRBV12-4 to TRBJ1-1; 8 bases agree with TRBD1. The junction had 2 bases not matched to a gene; V was cut back by 3 bases and J by 5 bases. The CDR3 is 13 residues long. CDR3 sequence (DNA): TGTGCCAGCAGTTTCAACAGGGGGACTGAAGCTTTCTTT. Protein: CASSFNRGTEAFF.

In this sample, this clonotype turned up many times. This sequence joins TRBV7-2 and TRBJ2-1; TRBD2 is a possible D gene (7 bases). The V and J ends lost 5 bases and 0 bases respectively, with 11 bases between them. Germline-derived CDR1 and CDR2 are SGHTA and FQGNSA. This CDR3 has 15 amino acids. CDR3 protein: CASSAGGLSYNEQFF. In DNA, the CDR3 is TGTGCCAGCAGCGCCGGGGGGCTCTCCTACAATGAGCAGTTCTTC.